This TCR beta chain was observed in a study of shared clonotypes between healthy human individuals. Study observations and caveats: The study's rarefaction showed incomplete sorted-subset sequencing despite large depth. Collection of samples was limited to blood; tissue repertoires likely differ.

Genomic DNA belonging to each subset was distributed in equal measure over several immunoSEQ plates. TCRdb keeps only in-frame clones here, not all; method: immunoSEQ multiplex PCR. Seen here are approximately 1,000,000 clones, around 77% observed once, and the top ten hold 0.89%. Splitting the CD4+ cells yielded a CD45RA+ naive subset and a CD45RA-negative memory subset. As for this clone: Its antigen is currently unknown.

Trimming stripped 4 bases from V and 3 bases from J, with 13 bases between. This CDR3 spans 16 amino acids. Germline V gene data show CDR1 as MDHEN and CDR2 as SYDVKM. The chain recombines TRBV28 with TRBJ1-6; a weak D match, TRBD1 (5 bases). The sequenced material came from memory CD4+ T cells from PBMCs. As for subset: CD45RA-negative fraction. The origin of this receptor is a man between 18 and 29 years old in good health. Some clones in this sample may be carry-over from other donors' samples. The CDR3 is CASSSTRDGYNSPLHF. CDR3 DNA sequence: TGTGCCAGCAGTTCAACCCGGGACGGCTATAATTCACCCCTCCACTTT. Drawing the rest from reference TRBV28 and TRBJ1-6, the complete variable domain is DVKVTQSSRYLVKRTGEKVFLECVQDMDHENMFWYRQDPGLGLRLIYFSYDVKMKEKGDIPEGYSVSREKKERFSLILESASTNQTSMYLCASSSTRDGYNSPLHFGNGTRLTVT.